The 30 T cell receptor beta chains given below trace back to one sample, sequenced in a study of blood T cells in healthy people across ages. A second PCR of 7 to 11 cycles used a sample-barcoded 5' primer and a J-beta primer mix. In TCRdb, the 5' RACE reads were re-called with MiXCR into one record per CDR3 protein. The sample has roughly 800,000 distinct CDR3 sequences, just under 25% seen once. The same sample was also used in a study of T cells of mothers and their children.

Material for sequencing was blood. Every receptor here comes from a boy aged 10-17 years in good health.

This clonotype appeared a few times. The rearrangement joins TRBV4-3 to TRBJ1-4; no clear D. The CDR3 extends over 15 amino acids. Trimming left V 4 bases short and J 2 bases short, with 11 bases between. Per germline, CDR1 LGHNA and CDR2 YSLEER. CDR3 DNA: TGCGCCAGCAGCCTATCGAGGGTCACTAATGAAAAACTGTTTTTT. Its protein product is CASSLSRVTNEKLFF.

This clonotype was found once. This chain links TRBV5-1 with TRBJ2-5, with 8 bases fitting TRBD2. J was trimmed by 4 bases and V by 1 base; bases with no gene match: 6. There are 15 residues in the CDR3. The germline V gene encodes CDR1 SGHRS and CDR2 YFSETQ. CDR3 in DNA: TGCGCCAGCAGCTTGAAAGCGGGAGAAGTAGAGACCCAGTACTTC. Translation gives CASSLKAGEVETQYF.

The CDR3 is CASSADLAGVTDTQYF. CDR3 nucleotides: TGTGCCAGCAGCGCGGATCTAGCGGGAGTGACAGATACGCAGTATTTT. This chain joins TRBV7-8 and TRBJ2-3; 10 bases match TRBD2. Trimming cost V 5 bases and J 3 bases; bases outside gene matches: 8. The V gene's germline CDR1 is SGHVS and CDR2 FQNEAQ. The CDR3 is made up of 16 amino acids.

This rearrangement joins TRBV20-1 to TRBJ2-5; D tentatively fits TRBD1 or TRBD2 (5 bases each). CDR1 is DFQATT and CDR2 is SNEGSKA in the germline V gene (reference sequence). Trimming stripped 5 bases from V and 4 bases from J, with 17 bases between. The CDR3 runs 14 residues. The DNA for the CDR3 is TGCAGTGCTTTTTGGGACGGGATGGGAGAGACCCAGTACTTC. It encodes CSAFWDGMGETQYF.

This clonotype was seen many times. Sequence at one end of the junction differs from germline and may be a read error. This sequence joins TRBV7-2 and TRBJ2-5, with TRBD2 matching over 11 bases. Judging by the DNA end, TRBJ2-7 fits better; the J call may be wrong. This CDR3 comprises 15 residues. Germline V gene sequence: CDR1 SGHTA, CDR2 FQGNSA. The CDR3 reads CASSLAGGLPYEQYF. In nucleotides, the CDR3 is TGTGCCAGCAGCCTAGCGGGAGGTCTTCCCTACGAGCAGTACTTC.

This clonotype came up a few times. The CDR3, as DNA: TGTGCCAGCAGTTACAGGGTCGGGGAGCTGTTTTTT. It codes for CASSYRVGELFF. The V gene is TRBV13, the J gene TRBJ2-2; TRBD1 is a possible D gene (6 bases). CDR3 length: 12 amino acids. V was trimmed by 6 bases and J by 7 bases, leaving 9 bases between them. CDR1 PRHDT and CDR2 FYEKMQ come from the germline V gene (reference sequence). Full variable domain (rest looked up from reference TRBV13 and TRBJ2-2): AAGVIQSPRHLIKEKRETATLKCYPIPRHDTVYWYQQGPGQDPQFLISFYEKMQSDKGSIPDRFSAQQFSDYHSELNMSSLELGDSALYFCASSYRVGELFFGEGSRLTVL.

The rearrangement links TRBV7-8 to TRBJ2-2; either TRBD1 or TRBD2 may supply D (7 bases each). Trimming stripped 4 bases from V and 4 bases from J, with 13 bases between. The CDR3 is 15 amino acids. CDR1 is SGHVS and CDR2 is FQNEAQ in the germline V gene. The CDR3 sequence: CASSWEGARTGELFF. The CDR3 DNA reads TGTGCCAGCAGCTGGGAGGGGGCCCGCACCGGGGAGCTGTTTTTT.

The table lists this clonotype with many counts. The chain uses TRBV7-9 and TRBJ2-7; D is ambiguous. This CDR3 comprises 13 residues. The V end lost 3 bases, the J end lost 3 bases, and 9 bases lay between the germline ends. From germline, CDR1 is SEHNR and CDR2 FQNEAQ (reference sequence). The CDR3 nucleotides are TGTGCCAGCAGCTTGGCTGCGGACTACGAGCAGTACTTC. It yields the protein CASSLAADYEQYF.

Comments on this clonotype: An end of the junction does not agree with germline; a read error may underlie this. The rearrangement links TRBV5-6 to TRBJ2-3, with D perhaps assigned TRBD1 or TRBD2 (5 bases each). Germline V gene lookup returns CDR1 SGHDT and CDR2 YYEEEE. The CDR3 extends over 16 amino acids. DNA for the CDR3: TGTGCCAGCAGCTTTGAGAGGGGTCGGGAAAGAGATGCGCAGTATTTT. This translates into CASSFERGRERDAQYF.

This clonotype was picked up a small number of times. This chain links TRBV5-5 with TRBJ2-5; D possibly uses TRBD1 or TRBD2 (5 bases each). Trimming took 3 bases from V and 5 from J, leaving 17 bases between them. This CDR3 has 15 amino acids. Germline-derived CDR1 and CDR2 are SGHKS and YYEKEE (reference sequence). CDR3 coding DNA: TGTGCCAGCAGCTATGGAACCCCGTGGGGGGAGACCCAGTACTTC. It encodes CASSYGTPWGETQYF.

This clonotype was detected only a few times. The CDR3 region has the DNA TGTGCCAGCAGTCTCGGACAGGGGAGTTGGGATGGCTACACCTTC. It codes for CASSLGQGSWDGYTF. The chain uses TRBV7-3 and TRBJ1-2, with 9 bases fitting TRBD1. This CDR3 comprises 15 residues. Trimming cost V 6 bases and J 6 bases; bases outside gene matches: 11. Germline lookup yields CDR1 SGHTA and CDR2 FQGTGA.

V usage is TRBV6-5 and J usage is TRBJ1-2; TRBD1 aligns across 9 bases. The CDR3 has 18 residues. V lost 2 bases, J lost 3 bases, and 13 bases stayed unmatched. The germline V gene encodes CDR1 MNHEY and CDR2 SVGAGI. CDR3 loop: CASSYHAIQGAYDYGYTF. In DNA, the CDR3 is TGTGCCAGCAGTTACCATGCCATACAGGGGGCATATGACTATGGCTACACCTTC.

The chain uses TRBV4-2 and TRBJ2-3, with 8 positions matching TRBD1. The germline V gene encodes CDR1 LGHNA and CDR2 YNFKEQ. Trimming took 4 bases from V and 2 from J; bases not matched to a gene: 8. This CDR3 is built from 16 residues. The CDR3 loop reads CASSPSTGDVTDTQYF. The CDR3 DNA reads TGTGCCAGCAGCCCCTCGACAGGGGATGTCACAGATACGCAGTATTTT.

This chain joins TRBV4-1 and TRBJ1-4; D is undetermined. V was clipped by 0 bases and J by 6 bases, with 2 bases between them. The CDR3 consists of 12 residues. Germline CDR1 MGHRA, CDR2 YSYEKL. Written as DNA, the CDR3 is TGCGCCAGCAGCCAAGAAGATGAAAAACTGTTTTTT. Translated: CASSQEDEKLFF.

This chain uses TRBV5-4 with TRBJ2-5, with D maybe TRBD2 (5 bases). The V gene lost 3 bases and the J gene lost 2 bases, with 8 bases spanning the gap. This CDR3 has 13 amino acids. Germline values: CDR1 SGHNT, CDR2 YYREEE (reference sequence). CDR3 region: CASSYGIQETQYF. The CDR3 DNA follows: TGTGCCAGCAGCTACGGGATTCAAGAGACCCAGTACTTC.

The chain combines TRBV6-5 with TRBJ2-5, with D perhaps matching TRBD1 or TRBD2 (5 bases each). Germline-derived CDR1 and CDR2 are MNHEY and SVGAGI. The CDR3 consists of 16 residues. Trimming took 1 base from V and 7 from J, leaving 19 bases between them. This CDR3 reads CASSYLLGERPGTQYF. CDR3 nucleotide sequence: TGTGCCAGCAGTTACTTGTTAGGGGAGCGACCGGGGACCCAGTACTTC.

The chain recombines TRBV7-9 with TRBJ2-5, with TRBD2 identical over 11 bases. TRBJ2-7 explains the end of the DNA better; the J call may be wrong. CDR1 is SEHNR, CDR2 FQNEAQ, per germline (reference sequence). This CDR3 is built from 15 residues. In nucleotides, the CDR3 is TGTGCCAGCAGCCGCATACTAGCGGGAGAGGACGAGCAGTACTTC. This gives the protein CASSRILAGEDEQYF.

This clonotype was found a few times. The chain links TRBV7-2 to TRBJ1-2; D uncertain. This CDR3 contains 15 residues. The germline V gene encodes CDR1 SGHTA and CDR2 FQGNSA. Trimming shortened V by 1 base and J by 4 bases, and 13 bases separated the two germline ends. CDR3 nucleotides: TGTGCCAGCAGCTTAGTGGCGGGAGAGGCCTATGGCTACACCTTC. Translated, it gives CASSLVAGEAYGYTF.

This clonotype was seen more than once but under ten times. The chain combines TRBV12-3 or TRBV12-4 with TRBJ2-1; D uncertain. This CDR3 is built from 13 residues. Trimming stripped 6 bases from V and 4 bases from J, with 10 bases between. CDR3 coding DNA: TGTGCCAGCAGACCTGACGTTTACAATGAGCAGTTCTTC. Amino acid sequence: CASRPDVYNEQFF.

The V and J genes are TRBV27 and TRBJ2-5; 7 bases align to TRBD2. The J call may be faulty, since TRBJ2-1 better matches the DNA end. CDR1 is MNHEY and CDR2 is SMNVEV in the germline V gene (reference sequence). The CDR3 has 16 amino acids. In nucleotides, the CDR3 is TGTGCCAGCAGTTTATCGTACCCTAGCGGCTACAATGAGCAGTTCTTC. It yields the protein CASSLSYPSGYNEQFF.

This clonotype was recorded a few times. The chain joins TRBV12-3 or TRBV12-4 to TRBJ2-7, with D perhaps TRBD1 (5 bases). CDR3 length equals 15 residues. The V end was cut by 5 bases, the J end by 5 bases, with 19 bases between. The CDR3 is CASSPGGAEFHEQYF. CDR3 coding DNA: TGTGCCAGCAGTCCCGGTGGGGCAGAGTTCCACGAGCAGTACTTC.

V and J are TRBV20-1 and TRBJ2-4; 10 bases match TRBD1. The CDR3 length is 13 residues. Trimming cost V 6 bases and J 8 bases; bases outside gene matches: 7. CDR1 is DFQATT and CDR2 is SNEGSKA in the germline V gene (reference sequence). The CDR3: CSAGTGVSDIQYF. DNA for the CDR3: TGCAGTGCGGGGACAGGGGTATCAGACATTCAGTACTTC.

In this sample, this clonotype turned up a few times. This sequence joins TRBV7-3 and TRBJ2-5; the match to TRBD1 covers 7 bases. CDR3 length: 15 amino acids. The J segment lost 3 bases and the V segment lost 2 bases, leaving 6 bases of the junction unmatched. Germline loops: CDR1 SGHTA, CDR2 FQGTGA. Here the CDR3 reads CASSLYAGTEETQYF. The CDR3 DNA reads TGTGCCAGCAGCTTATACGCCGGGACAGAAGAGACCCAGTACTTC.

The V gene is TRBV27, the J gene TRBJ2-7; 10 bases match TRBD2. Germline V lookup: CDR1 MNHEY, CDR2 SMNVEV (reference sequence). CDR3 length: 17 amino acids. V gave up 4 bases and J gave up 0 bases; unmatched junction bases: 9. As DNA, the CDR3 is TGTGCCAGCAGTTCCCCGGTAGCGGGGGGCTTCTCCTACGAGCAGTACTTC. Protein sequence: CASSSPVAGGFSYEQYF.

The V gene is TRBV10-2, the J gene TRBJ1-1; TRBD1 is a possible D gene (5 bases). V gave up 7 bases and J gave up 0 bases, with 15 bases separating them. The V gene's germline CDR1 is WSHSY and CDR2 SAAADI. This CDR3 is built from 15 residues. As DNA, the CDR3 is TGCGCCAGCAAAAGGCCAGGGTCCATGAACACTGAAGCTTTCTTT. This gives the protein CASKRPGSMNTEAFF.

The V and J genes are TRBV7-2 and TRBJ2-3; 11 bases are a match to TRBD2. Trimming took 4 bases from V and 5 from J; bases not matched to a gene: 5. This CDR3 region has 15 residues. Germline lookup yields CDR1 SGHTA and CDR2 FQGNSA. For the CDR3, the DNA is TGTGCCAGCAGCTCAACTAGCGGGAGATTAGATACGCAGTATTTT. It specifies CASSSTSGRLDTQYF.

This clonotype has more than one count but fewer than ten. The gene calls are TRBV9 and TRBJ2-6, with D possibly being TRBD1 or TRBD2 (5 bases each). Germline V gene data show CDR1 as SGDLS and CDR2 as YYNGEE. Trimming took 0 bases from V and 0 from J, leaving 10 bases between them. CDR3 length: 17 amino acids. The chain's CDR3 is CASSVVEGLSGANVLTF. In DNA, the CDR3 is TGTGCCAGCAGCGTAGTCGAGGGGCTCTCTGGGGCCAACGTCCTGACTTTC.

This chain connects TRBV10-3 to TRBJ2-1, with 7 nucleotides matching TRBD2. The end of the DNA fits TRBJ2-5 better, so the J call may be wrong. Germline CDR1 and CDR2: ENHRY and SYGVKD. This CDR3 region has 15 residues. As DNA, the CDR3 is TGTGCCATCAGTGAGTCCGGGGAGGGGACAGAGACCCAGTACTTC. It yields the protein CAISESGEGTETQYF.

The genes are TRBV7-2 and TRBJ1-3; D is ambiguous. The length of the CDR3 is 13 residues. V was shortened by 3 bases and J by 8 bases, with 11 bases between the two germline ends. Germline V gene data show CDR1 as SGHTA and CDR2 as FQGNSA. CDR3 sequence reads: CASSFLEGDTIYF. In DNA form, the CDR3 reads TGTGCCAGCAGCTTCCTTGAGGGTGACACCATATATTTT.

J is TRBJ1-4 and V is TRBV2; unclear D gene. Germline V gene lookup returns CDR1 SNHLY and CDR2 FYNNEI. V dropped 5 bases and J dropped 2 bases, with 12 bases sitting between them. The CDR3 has 15 amino acids. The CDR3 sequence is CASSSQGRTNEKLFF. DNA of the CDR3: TGTGCCAGCAGTTCCCAAGGTCGGACTAATGAAAAACTGTTTTTT.